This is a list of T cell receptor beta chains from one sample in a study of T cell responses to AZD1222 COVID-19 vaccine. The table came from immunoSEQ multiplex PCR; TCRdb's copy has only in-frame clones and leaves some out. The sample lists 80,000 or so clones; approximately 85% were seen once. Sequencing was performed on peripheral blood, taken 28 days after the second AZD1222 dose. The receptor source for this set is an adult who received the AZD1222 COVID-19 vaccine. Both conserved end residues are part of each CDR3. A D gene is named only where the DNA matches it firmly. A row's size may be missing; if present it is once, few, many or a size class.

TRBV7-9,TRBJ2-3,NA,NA,CASAKDGGSKYF,TGTGCCAGCGCCAAGGACGGGGGTTCCAAGTATTTT
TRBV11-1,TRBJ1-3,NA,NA,CASSPDDNSGNTIYF,TGTGCCAGCAGCCCCGACGACAACTCTGGAAACACCATATATTTT
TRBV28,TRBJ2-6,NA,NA,CASRGSRSGANVLTF,TGTGCCAGCCGGGGTAGCCGCTCTGGGGCCAACGTCCTGACTTTC
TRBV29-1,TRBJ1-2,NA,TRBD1,CSVEPQGATTF,TGCAGCGTTGAACCCCAGGGGGCGACCACCTTC
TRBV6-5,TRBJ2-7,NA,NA,CASSYSTLRSYEQYF,TGTGCCAGCAGTTACTCGACGCTCCGCTCCTACGAGCAGTACTTC
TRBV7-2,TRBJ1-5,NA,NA,CASSLEWSQPQHF,TGTGCCAGCAGCTTAGAATGGAGTCAGCCCCAGCATTTT
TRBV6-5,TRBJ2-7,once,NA,CASSYWGYEQYF,TGTGCCAGCAGTTACTGGGGTTACGAGCAGTACTTC
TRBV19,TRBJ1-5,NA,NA,CASRLRRENQPQHF,TGTGCCAGTAGACTGCGCAGGGAAAATCAGCCCCAGCATTTT
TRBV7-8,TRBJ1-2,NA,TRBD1,CASSLILGGSGGYTF,TGTGCCAGCAGCTTAATCTTAGGGGGCTCTGGTGGCTACACCTTC
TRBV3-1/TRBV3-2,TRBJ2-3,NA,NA,CASSQDRGTDTQYF,TGTGCCAGCAGCCAAGATAGGGGCACAGATACGCAGTATTTT
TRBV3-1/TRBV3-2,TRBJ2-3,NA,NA,CASSQERGYTDTQYF,TGTGCCAGCAGCCAAGAACGGGGATACACAGATACGCAGTATTTT
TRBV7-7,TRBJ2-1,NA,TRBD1,CASSLGGPNNEQFF,TGTGCTAGCAGCTTAGGGGGCCCAAACAATGAGCAGTTCTTC
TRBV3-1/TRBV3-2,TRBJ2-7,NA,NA,CASSQGLGVYEQYF,TGTGCCAGCAGCCAAGGTTTGGGGGTCTACGAGCAGTACTTC
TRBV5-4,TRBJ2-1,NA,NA,CASSLTGGREQFF,TGTGCCAGCAGCTTGACTGGAGGACGAGAGCAGTTCTTC
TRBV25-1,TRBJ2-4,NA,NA,CASSDVLGAGRNIQYF,TGTGCCAGCAGTGATGTTTTGGGGGCAGGTCGGAACATTCAGTACTTC
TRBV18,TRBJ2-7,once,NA,CATGKTSEQYF,TGTGCCACAGGGAAAACATCGGAGCAGTACTTC
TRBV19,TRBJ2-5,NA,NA,CASSIGEDQETQYF,TGTGCCAGTAGTATCGGAGAAGACCAAGAGACCCAGTACTTC
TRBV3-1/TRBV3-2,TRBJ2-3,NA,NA,CASSQSTDTQYF,TGTGCCAGCAGCCAATCCACAGATACGCAGTATTTT
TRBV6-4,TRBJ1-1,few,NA,CASSPGQPSEAFF,TGTGCCAGCAGTCCTGGACAACCCTCTGAAGCTTTCTTT
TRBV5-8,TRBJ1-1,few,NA,CASSLHTGRNTEAFF,TGTGCCAGCAGCTTACACACCGGGAGGAACACTGAAGCTTTCTTT
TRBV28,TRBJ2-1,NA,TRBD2,CASSFSGGSYSEQFF,TGTGCCAGCAGTTTTAGCGGGGGTTCCTACAGTGAGCAGTTCTTC
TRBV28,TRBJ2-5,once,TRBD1,CASSLYGQGGQETQYF,TGTGCCAGCAGTTTATACGGACAGGGGGGGCAAGAGACCCAGTACTTC
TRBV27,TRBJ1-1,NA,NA,CASSFGGRDTEAFF,TGTGCCAGCAGTTTCGGGGGGCGGGACACTGAAGCTTTCTTT
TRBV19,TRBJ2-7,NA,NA,CASSIDPGADEQYF,TGTGCCAGTAGTATAGACCCGGGGGCGGACGAGCAGTACTTC
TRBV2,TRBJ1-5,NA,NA,CASSDSEVFYSNQPQHF,TGTGCCAGCAGTGATTCGGAGGTCTTCTATAGCAATCAGCCCCAGCATTTT
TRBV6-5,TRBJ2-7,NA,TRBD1,CASRTGSGYEQYF,TGTGCCAGCAGGACAGGGTCAGGCTACGAGCAGTACTTC
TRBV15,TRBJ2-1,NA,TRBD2,CATSRDGVAGGYNEQFF,TGTGCCACCAGCAGAGATGGAGTAGCGGGGGGGTACAATGAGCAGTTCTTC
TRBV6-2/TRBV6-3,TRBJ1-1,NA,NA,CASSYGARGAFF,TGTGCCAGCAGTTACGGGGCTCGTGGAGCTTTCTTT
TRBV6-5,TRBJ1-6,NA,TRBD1,CASRLGTGVSPLHF,TGTGCCAGCAGGCTAGGGACAGGGGTATCACCCCTCCACTTT
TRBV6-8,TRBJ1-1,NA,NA,CASSYSTSGAEAFF,TGTGCCAGCAGTTACTCGACTTCAGGGGCTGAAGCTTTCTTT
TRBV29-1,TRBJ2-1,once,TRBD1,CSAPGQGRDEQFF,TGCAGCGCTCCGGGACAGGGAAGGGATGAGCAGTTCTTC
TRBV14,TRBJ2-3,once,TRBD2,CASSQGVELAGGPITDTQYF,TGTGCCAGCAGCCAAGGCGTCGAACTAGCGGGGGGGCCTATTACAGATACGCAGTATTTT
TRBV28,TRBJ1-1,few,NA,CASILGTEAFF,TGTGCCAGCATCTTGGGAACTGAAGCTTTCTTT
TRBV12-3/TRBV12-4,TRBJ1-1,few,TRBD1,CASIDRGGAEAFF,TGTGCCAGCATCGACAGGGGGGGGGCTGAAGCTTTCTTT
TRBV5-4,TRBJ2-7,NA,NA,CASSSGTRSYEQYF,TGTGCCAGCAGCTCCGGAACTCGGAGTTACGAGCAGTACTTC
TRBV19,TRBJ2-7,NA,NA,CASSILGGRNEQYF,TGTGCCAGTAGTATCTTGGGGGGCCGCAACGAGCAGTACTTC
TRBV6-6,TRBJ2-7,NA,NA,CASSYSGELEYF,TGTGCCAGCAGTTACTCGGGCGAGCTCGAGTACTTC
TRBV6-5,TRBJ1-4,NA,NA,CASRAQGLNEKLFF,TGTGCCAGCAGGGCTCAGGGGCTCAATGAAAAACTGTTTTTT
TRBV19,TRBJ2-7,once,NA,CASSPGSGEQYF,TGTGCCAGTAGTCCCGGGAGCGGGGAGCAGTACTTC
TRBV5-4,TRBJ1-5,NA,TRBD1,CASSLTGGILDSSNQPQHF,TGTGCCAGCAGCTTAACAGGGGGTATCCTCGATTCCAGCAATCAGCCCCAGCATTTT
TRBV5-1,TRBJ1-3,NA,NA,CASSFVRGFGNTIYF,TGCGCCAGCAGCTTCGTAAGGGGGTTTGGAAACACCATATATTTT
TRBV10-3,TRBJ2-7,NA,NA,CAISESVTGSYEQYF,TGTGCCATCAGTGAGTCGGTGACAGGATCCTACGAGCAGTACTTC
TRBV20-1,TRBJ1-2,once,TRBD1,CSAQTGDGYTF,TGCAGTGCCCAAACAGGGGATGGCTACACCTTC
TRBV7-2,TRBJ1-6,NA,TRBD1,CASDIGTDNSPLHF,TGTGCCAGCGATATAGGGACAGACAATTCACCCCTCCACTTT
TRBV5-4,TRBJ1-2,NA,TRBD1,CASSSHRGYGYTF,TGTGCCAGCAGCTCTCACAGGGGCTATGGCTACACCTTC
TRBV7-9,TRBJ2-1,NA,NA,CASSFGRNEQFF,TGTGCCAGCAGCTTCGGGCGGAATGAGCAGTTCTTC
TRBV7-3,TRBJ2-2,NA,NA,CASSPMSRDLAGTGELFF,TGTGCCAGCAGCCCGATGTCCCGCGACCTGGCGGGGACCGGGGAGCTGTTTTTT
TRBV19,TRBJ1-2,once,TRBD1,CASSRTGAVGYTF,TGTGCCAGTAGCCGGACAGGGGCTGTCGGCTACACCTTC
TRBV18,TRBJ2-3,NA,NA,CASSPYRSTDTQYF,TGTGCCAGCTCACCCTACAGAAGCACAGATACGCAGTATTTT
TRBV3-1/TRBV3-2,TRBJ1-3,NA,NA,CASSQLATSGNTIYF,TGTGCCAGCAGCCAGTTAGCGACCTCTGGAAACACCATATATTTT
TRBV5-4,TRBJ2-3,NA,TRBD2,CASSRGLGGGSSDTQYF,TGTGCCAGCAGCCGGGGGCTCGGCGGGGGGTCGTCAGATACGCAGTATTTT
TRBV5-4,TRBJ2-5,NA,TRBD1,CASSPPGQGVGETQYF,TGTGCCAGCAGCCCGCCGGGACAGGGGGTGGGGGAGACCCAGTACTTC
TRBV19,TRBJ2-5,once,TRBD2,CASSMRDGGKETQYF,TGTGCCAGTAGTATGAGGGACGGGGGGAAAGAGACCCAGTACTTC
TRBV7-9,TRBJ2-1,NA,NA,CASSLGAFSEQFF,TGTGCCAGCAGCTTAGGGGCTTTCAGTGAGCAGTTCTTC
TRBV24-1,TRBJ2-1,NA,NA,CATSDAGTEQFF,TGTGCCACCAGTGATGCCGGGACAGAGCAGTTCTTC
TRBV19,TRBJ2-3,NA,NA,CASSISFGQDTQYF,TGTGCCAGTAGTATTTCGTTCGGACAAGATACGCAGTATTTT